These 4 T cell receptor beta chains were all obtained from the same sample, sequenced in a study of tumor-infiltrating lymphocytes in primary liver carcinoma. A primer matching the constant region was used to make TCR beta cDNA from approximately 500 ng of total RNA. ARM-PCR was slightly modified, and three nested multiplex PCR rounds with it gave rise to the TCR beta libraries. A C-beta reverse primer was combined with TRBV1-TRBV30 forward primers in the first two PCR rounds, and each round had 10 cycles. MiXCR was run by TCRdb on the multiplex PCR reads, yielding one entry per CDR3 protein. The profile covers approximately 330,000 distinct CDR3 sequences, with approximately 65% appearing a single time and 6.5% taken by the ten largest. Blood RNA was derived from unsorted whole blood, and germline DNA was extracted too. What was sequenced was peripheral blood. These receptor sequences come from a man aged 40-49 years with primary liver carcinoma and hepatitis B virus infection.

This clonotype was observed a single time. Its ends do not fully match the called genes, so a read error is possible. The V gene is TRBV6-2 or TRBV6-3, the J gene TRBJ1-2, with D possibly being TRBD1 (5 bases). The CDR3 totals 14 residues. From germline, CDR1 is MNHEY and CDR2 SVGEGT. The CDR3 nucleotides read TGTGCCAGCAGTTACACTGATGAAGGGGTCGGCTACACTTTC. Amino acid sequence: CASSYTDEGVGYTF.

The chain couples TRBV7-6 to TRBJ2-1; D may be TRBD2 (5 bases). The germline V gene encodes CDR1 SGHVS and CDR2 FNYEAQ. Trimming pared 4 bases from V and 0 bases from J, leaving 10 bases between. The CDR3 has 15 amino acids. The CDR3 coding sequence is TGTGCCAGCAGCTACACCACTAGCTCCTACAATGAGCAGTTCTTC. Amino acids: CASSYTTSSYNEQFF.

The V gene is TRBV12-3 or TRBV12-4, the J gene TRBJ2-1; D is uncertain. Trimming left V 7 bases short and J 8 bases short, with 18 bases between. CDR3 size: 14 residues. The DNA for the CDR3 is TGTGCCAGCACCCGTCAGGTGATCGAGGATGAGCAGTTCTTC. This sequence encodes CASTRQVIEDEQFF.

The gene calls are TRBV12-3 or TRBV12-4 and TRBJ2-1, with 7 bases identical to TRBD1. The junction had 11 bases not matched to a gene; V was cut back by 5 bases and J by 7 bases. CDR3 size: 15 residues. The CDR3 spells CASSQALGQKNEQFF. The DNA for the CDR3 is TGTGCCAGCAGTCAAGCTTTGGGACAGAAAAATGAGCAGTTCTTC.